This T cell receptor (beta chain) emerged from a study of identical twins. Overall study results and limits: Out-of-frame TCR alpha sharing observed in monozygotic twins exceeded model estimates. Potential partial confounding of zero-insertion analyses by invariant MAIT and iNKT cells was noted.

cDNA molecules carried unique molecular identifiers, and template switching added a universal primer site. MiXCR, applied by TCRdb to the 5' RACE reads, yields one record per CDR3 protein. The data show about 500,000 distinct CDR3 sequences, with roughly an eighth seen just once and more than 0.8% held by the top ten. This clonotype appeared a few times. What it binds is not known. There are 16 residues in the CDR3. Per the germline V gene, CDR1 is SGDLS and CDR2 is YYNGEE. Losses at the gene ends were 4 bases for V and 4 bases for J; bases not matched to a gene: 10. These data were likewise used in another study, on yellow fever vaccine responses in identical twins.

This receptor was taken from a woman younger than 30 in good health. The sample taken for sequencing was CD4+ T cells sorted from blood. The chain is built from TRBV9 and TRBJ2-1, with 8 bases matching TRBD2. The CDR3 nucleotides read TGTGCCAGCAGCTTGACCGGGACTAGTCTATACAATGAGCAGTTCTTC. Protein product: CASSLTGTSLYNEQFF.